The clone carrying this T cell receptor beta chain was detected only once. This entry is derived from a study of shared clonotypes between healthy human individuals. The repertoire was sequenced with immunoSEQ multiplex PCR; TCRdb's copy has only in-frame clones and lacks some. The sample shows more than 500,000 clones, roughly 95% of them seen only once. Germline CDR1 is ENHRY and CDR2 is SYGVKD. CDR3 length: 14 residues. V lost 5 bases and J 0 bases, leaving 8 bases between the germline ends. The chain combines TRBV10-3 with TRBJ1-5; D might be TRBD1 (6 bases). The sequence was collected from a woman aged 25 to 39 in good health. The sample taken for sequencing was naive CD4+ T cells sorted from blood. The subset is: CD45RA+ positively selected. CDR3: CAISKQGSNQPQHF. CDR3 coding DNA: TGTGCCATCAGTAAACAGGGTAGCAATCAGCCCCAGCATTTT.